The entry that follows covers one TCR beta chain sequence. These data are taken from a study of OX40 agonist ivuxolimab in advanced cancers. Background on the study: Participants could have had prior anti-PD-1, anti-PD-L1 or anti-CTLA-4 therapy, and more than 35% had some.

Trimming stripped 8 bases from V and 9 bases from J, with 23 bases between. CDR1 and CDR2 (germline): MNHNS, SASEGT. The CDR3 covers 14 residues. Clones were read by immunoSEQ multiplex PCR, and TCRdb kept only the in-frame ones, dropping some. This table has more than 50,000 clones, around 83% appearing once. Sampled blood was obtained at baseline, cycle 4 day 1, and cycle 7 day 1. This chain joins TRBV6-1 and TRBJ2-7; D possibly corresponds to TRBD1 (6 bases). This specimen was CD4+ or CD8+ T cells sorted from blood, taken in a trial of the OX40 agonist ivuxolimab. This sequence originates from an adult with an advanced solid tumor such as melanoma, head and neck, liver or kidney cancer. CDR3 sequence (DNA): TGTGCCAGCCGAGCGAGACAGGAACCAAGGGTGCAGTACTTC. Protein: CASRARQEPRVQYF.